Ten or more counts support the clone carrying this T cell receptor beta chain. TCRdb called the 5' RACE reads again in MiXCR, with one record for every CDR3 protein. Of about 31,000 distinct CDR3 sequences in the sample, 5% to 7% were seen once. CDR3 length: 16 amino acids. CDR1 SGHAT and CDR2 FQNNGV come from the germline V gene. Trimming pared 7 bases from V and 0 bases from J, leaving 18 bases between. This entry belongs to a study of early T cells in non-severe SARS-CoV-2 infection. Sequencing was done on a sample of whole blood. The rearrangement joins TRBV11-2 to TRBJ1-1; the D gene is possibly TRBD1 (6 bases). This TCR derives from an adult who was a healthcare worker with PCR-confirmed SARS-CoV-2 infection or an uninfected control (not recorded which). CDR3 in DNA: TGTGCCAGCAACGACAGGTATGGGGGAATGAACACTGAAGCTTTCTTT. It translates to CASNDRYGGMNTEAFF.